These 18 T cell receptor beta chains came from one sample sequenced in a study of T cells in Graves' hyperthyroidism and ophthalmopathy. Amplification of TCR beta CDR3 regions used RNA as the template. First-round RT-PCR with HTBI primers amplified the TCR CDR3 region. Using its own MiXCR run on the multiplex PCR reads, TCRdb lists one record per CDR3 protein. The sample has around 190,000 distinct CDR3 sequences, 17% seen once; the top ten hold approximately 56%. Material for sequencing was blood. The source of these receptors is a woman aged 45-60 years with Graves' hyperthyroidism.

This clonotype was seen a handful of times. The CDR3 DNA reads as TGCGCCAGCAGCGAGGGACACCTTTCCTACAATGAGCAGTTCTTC. Translating it yields CASSEGHLSYNEQFF. The rearrangement links TRBV5-1 to TRBJ2-1; perhaps TRBD1 as D (6 bases). The V gene lost 4 bases and the J gene lost 1 base, with 12 bases spanning the gap. Germline loops: CDR1 SGHRS, CDR2 YFSETQ. This CDR3 comprises 15 residues.

In this sample, this clonotype turned up a few times. The rearrangement joins TRBV6-1 to TRBJ2-1, with 8 bases fitting TRBD2. The CDR3 runs 18 residues. CDR1 MNHNS and CDR2 SASEGT come from the germline V gene. V was pared by 7 bases and J by 1 base, with 15 bases of the junction left unmatched. The DNA for the CDR3 is TGTGCCAGCACCCTTTGGGCTGGAGGCGGGAGGTCCTACAATGAGCAGTTCTTC. It codes for CASTLWAGGGRSYNEQFF.

This clonotype was recorded many times. This chain links TRBV18 with TRBJ1-5, with D possibly matching TRBD1 (5 bases). The CDR3 runs 13 residues. Trimming took 8 bases from V and 6 from J, leaving 14 bases between them. In germline, CDR1 is KGHSH, CDR2 LQKENI. CDR3 residues: CASSPPGGQPQHF. DNA for the CDR3: TGTGCCAGCAGCCCCCCTGGGGGTCAGCCCCAGCATTTT.

This clonotype was counted between two and nine times. The chain recombines TRBV29-1 with TRBJ1-3; 7 positions agree with TRBD1. CDR3 size: 14 residues. The germline V gene encodes CDR1 SQVTM and CDR2 ANQGSEA. With 5 bases clipped from V and 3 bases from J, the junction kept 7 bases outside the gene matches. CDR3 amino acids: CSVYLQGFGNTIYF. In DNA form, the CDR3 reads TGCAGCGTTTATCTACAGGGGTTTGGAAACACCATATATTTT.

The chain has TRBV10-3 and TRBJ2-7; D gene unclear. Germline CDR1 ENHRY, CDR2 SYGVKD. Trimming cost V 4 bases and J 1 base, with 5 bases left between them. The CDR3 is 12 amino acids. CDR3 in amino acids: CAISVASYEQYF. The CDR3 DNA reads TGTGCCATCAGTGTGGCTTCCTACGAGCAGTACTTC.

This clonotype was observed a handful of times. The chain recombines TRBV12-3 or TRBV12-4 with TRBJ1-1; no definite D call. V was pared by 6 bases and J by 1 base, with 9 bases between. The CDR3 totals 13 residues. The CDR3 loop is CASRLRPNTEAFF. CDR3 DNA: TGTGCCAGCAGACTCAGGCCGAACACTGAAGCTTTCTTT.

This clonotype appeared a few times. The V gene is TRBV30, the J gene TRBJ2-7; D gene uncertain. This CDR3 has 13 amino acids. Germline loops: CDR1 GTSNPN, CDR2 SVGIG (reference sequence). The V gene lost 7 bases and the J gene lost 2 bases, with 15 bases spanning the gap. CDR3 coding DNA: TGTGCCTTAAAACGAGGCCGAGCCTACGAGCAGTACTTC. Translation: CALKRGRAYEQYF.

Only a few counts were recorded for this clonotype. The V call is TRBV6-2 or TRBV6-3, the J call TRBJ2-2; 7 bases fit TRBD1. Per germline, CDR1 MNHEY and CDR2 SVGEGT. V shed 8 bases, J shed 4 bases, and the junction held 10 bases outside the gene matches. The CDR3 runs to 15 residues. Written as DNA, the CDR3 is TGTGCCAGCTTCCGGGCGGACAGGATCACCGGGGAGCTGTTTTTT. Amino acid sequence: CASFRADRITGELFF.

This clonotype was counted between two and nine times. The chain carries TRBV28 and TRBJ1-1; D unclear. The CDR3 is 14 residues long. V lost 8 bases and J lost 0, with 13 bases in between. Germline values: CDR1 MDHEN, CDR2 SYDVKM. The DNA of the CDR3 is TGTGCCAGCCGGAATTCCTGGATGAACACTGAAGCTTTCTTT. Translating gives CASRNSWMNTEAFF.

At least ten counts were recorded for this clonotype. The rearrangement links TRBV30 to TRBJ2-1; 11 bases are shared with TRBD2. The V gene's germline CDR1 is GTSNPN and CDR2 SVGIG (reference sequence). V lost 4 bases to trimming and J lost 7 bases; unmatched junction nucleotides: 9. The CDR3 length is 15 residues. CDR3 DNA: TGTGCCTGGACTTTAGCGGGAGGGTTGGGGAATGAGCAGTTCTTC. Its protein is CAWTLAGGLGNEQFF.

This clonotype was seen a handful of times. This CDR3 is CSVETGYEQFF. CDR3 DNA sequence: TGCAGCGTTGAGACAGGGTATGAGCAGTTCTTC. The chain couples TRBV29-1 to TRBJ2-1; 7 positions match TRBD1. Losses at the gene ends were 3 bases for V and 8 bases for J; bases not matched to a gene: 1. The CDR3 is 11 amino acids. The germline V gene encodes CDR1 SQVTM and CDR2 ANQGSEA.

This clonotype was observed at least ten times. This sequence joins TRBV7-3 and TRBJ2-5; TRBD2 matches 13 bases. The germline V gene has CDR1 SGHTA and CDR2 FQGTGA. The CDR3 has 16 amino acids. V dropped 2 bases and J dropped 6; count of bases not matched to a gene: 6. The CDR3 reads CASSLGGTSGIKTQYF. The DNA for the CDR3 is TGTGCCAGCAGCTTAGGGGGGACTAGCGGGATTAAGACCCAGTACTTC.

In this sample, this clonotype turned up many times. The J gene is TRBJ2-1, the V gene TRBV5-5; D may be TRBD2 (5 bases). Germline loops: CDR1 SGHKS, CDR2 YYEKEE (reference sequence). V shed 4 bases and J shed 8 bases, with 16 bases lying between them. The CDR3 totals 14 residues. The CDR3 sequence is CASSRELGWDEQFF. CDR3 sequence (DNA): TGTGCCAGCAGCCGGGAACTAGGATGGGATGAGCAGTTCTTC.

The genes are TRBV20-1 and TRBJ1-6; no definite D call. Trimming took off 2 bases at V and 7 bases at J, with 15 bases between the two ends. Looked up from germline, CDR1 is DFQATT and CDR2 is SNEGSKA (reference sequence). This CDR3 contains 15 residues. The DNA for the CDR3 is TGCAGTGCTAGACCCGTCCCAGGAGGAAATTCACCCCTCCACTTT. Translated, it gives CSARPVPGGNSPLHF.

Only a few counts were recorded for this clonotype. The chain carries TRBV2 and TRBJ2-4; 7 bases map to TRBD1. Per the germline V gene, CDR1 is SNHLY and CDR2 is FYNNEI. Unmatched junction bases numbered 5, after V lost 5 bases and J lost 7 bases. The CDR3 contains 13 residues. Here the CDR3 DNA reads TGTGCCAGCAGTACCACAGGGGCCAACATTCAGTACTTC. This sequence encodes CASSTTGANIQYF.

This clonotype was counted between two and nine times. The rearrangement links TRBV12-3 or TRBV12-4 to TRBJ2-2; D gene uncertain. V was clipped by 6 bases and J by 4 bases, with 0 bases between them. This CDR3 has 10 amino acids. The CDR3 loop is CASSTGELFF. For the CDR3, the DNA is TGTGCCAGCAGCACCGGGGAGCTGTTTTTT.

In this sample, this clonotype turned up many times. J is TRBJ2-2 and V is TRBV30; TRBD1 aligns across 7 bases. The CDR3 runs 16 residues. J lost 6 bases, V lost 8 bases, and 18 bases had no gene match. Germline loops: CDR1 GTSNPN, CDR2 SVGIG (reference sequence). The CDR3 DNA sequence: TGTGCCCTAAAGGAGAGGGGGCTTGTTGTGGCCGGGGAGCTGTTTTTT. It translates to CALKERGLVVAGELFF.

This clonotype was recorded at least ten times. J is TRBJ1-2 and V is TRBV30; 9 nucleotides match TRBD1. Germline CDR1 and CDR2: GTSNPN and SVGIG (reference sequence). The CDR3 covers 13 residues. Unmatched junction bases numbered 7, after V lost 4 bases and J lost 7 bases. The CDR3 sequence is CAWTGQGTAGYTF. The DNA for the CDR3 is TGTGCCTGGACTGGACAGGGGACGGCTGGCTACACCTTC.